These 29 T cell receptor beta chains were all obtained from the same sample, sequenced in a study of cytomegalovirus exposure and HLA in healthy donors. PCR amplification relied on 60 Vbeta primers (plus 13 Jbeta primers). Produced via immunoSEQ multiplex PCR; TCRdb's table is partial and in-frame only. This table has over 95,000 clones, around three quarters appearing once. The sequenced sample consisted of PBMCs. The source of these receptors is a female donor in good health and CMV-seronegative.

J is TRBJ1-3 and V is TRBV6-5, with D unresolved. Germline V gene lookup returns CDR1 MNHEY and CDR2 SVGAGI. This CDR3 spans 16 amino acids. V dropped 0 bases and J dropped 0 bases, with 9 bases sitting between them. The CDR3 spells CASSYSNSHSGNTIYF. The CDR3 bases are TGTGCCAGCAGTTACTCGAACTCCCACTCTGGAAACACCATATATTTT.

The CDR3: CASSLGSGKSDTEAFF. As DNA, the CDR3 is TGCGCCAGCAGCTTGGGGTCGGGAAAATCGGACACTGAAGCTTTCTTT. V usage is TRBV5-1 and J usage is TRBJ1-1; no clear D gene. Germline assignment: CDR1 SGHRS and CDR2 YFSETQ. V lost 0 bases to trimming and J lost 3 bases, with 15 bases between them. This CDR3 is built from 16 residues.

This clone has just a few counts. The chain uses TRBV6-1 and TRBJ2-1; TRBD2 matches 11 bases. The CDR3 loop spans 14 amino acids. Germline values: CDR1 MNHNS, CDR2 SASEGT. Trimming cost V 2 bases and J 12 bases; bases outside gene matches: 6. The CDR3 reads CASSELIAGGRQFF. The CDR3 DNA follows: TGTGCCAGCAGTGAATTAATAGCGGGGGGGCGGCAGTTCTTC.

This sequence joins TRBV9 and TRBJ1-5, with 7 bases aligning to TRBD1. The CDR3 is 15 amino acids. CDR1 is SGDLS and CDR2 is YYNGEE in the germline V gene. With V trimmed by 0 bases and J by 2 bases, 2 bases remained unmatched. CDR3 in amino acids: CASSVAGTGNQPQHF. In nucleotides, the CDR3 is TGTGCCAGCAGCGTAGCTGGGACAGGCAATCAGCCCCAGCATTTT.

The rearrangement uses TRBV6-4 and TRBJ2-1; 9 positions match TRBD1. This CDR3 is 14 amino acids long. V lost 8 bases, J lost 4 bases, and 6 bases stayed unmatched. Germline-derived CDR1 and CDR2 are MRHNA and SNTAGT. CDR3 bases: TGTGCCAGCTCCGGGACAGGGTCGTACAATGAGCAGTTCTTC. This translates into CASSGTGSYNEQFF.

This chain uses TRBV27 with TRBJ1-1; D may be TRBD1 (5 bases). The CDR3 totals 15 residues. Germline V gives CDR1 MNHEY, CDR2 SMNVEV (reference sequence). V dropped 8 bases and J dropped 2 bases, with 18 bases sitting between them. CDR3 nucleotide sequence: TGTGCCAGCGCCCCGGGGGGAGGCTCAAACACTGAAGCTTTCTTT. Its translation: CASAPGGGSNTEAFF.

The V and J genes are TRBV7-2 and TRBJ2-1; TRBD1 is a possible D gene (6 bases). The CDR3 is made up of 13 amino acids. V gave up 2 bases and J gave up 8 bases, with 10 bases separating them. Germline V gene sequence: CDR1 SGHTA, CDR2 FQGNSA. The CDR3: CASSLSGVDEQFF. In DNA, the CDR3 is TGTGCCAGCAGCTTATCAGGGGTCGATGAGCAGTTCTTC.

This clone was seen only once. V gene TRBV5-1 combines with J gene TRBJ2-1; 7 bases map to TRBD1. CDR3 length: 13 amino acids. From germline, CDR1 is SGHRS and CDR2 YFSETQ. Trimming removed 6 bases from V and 8 bases from J; junction bases left unmatched: 8. CDR3 loop: CASTRQGRDEQFF. CDR3 in DNA: TGCGCCAGCACCCGACAGGGTAGGGATGAGCAGTTCTTC.

The genes are TRBV29-1 and TRBJ1-2; TRBD1 is a possible D gene (6 bases). This CDR3 has 14 residues. V lost 3 bases, J lost 4 bases, and 15 bases lay in between. Germline V lookup: CDR1 SQVTM, CDR2 ANQGSEA. Here the CDR3 reads CSVEGGGDIYGYTF. In nucleotides, the CDR3 is TGCAGCGTTGAGGGGGGGGGCGATATCTATGGCTACACCTTC.

The chain links TRBV19 to TRBJ1-2; 9 bases are a match to TRBD1. In germline, CDR1 is LNHDA, CDR2 SQIVND (reference sequence). This CDR3 region has 14 residues. V was pared by 8 bases and J by 3 bases, with 7 bases of the junction left unmatched. This chain's CDR3 is CASSGQGGDYGYTF. The CDR3 coding sequence is TGTGCCAGTTCGGGACAGGGAGGAGACTATGGCTACACCTTC.

The sample holds a few counts of this clone. The gene calls are TRBV28 and TRBJ2-7; D is possibly TRBD1 (5 bases). Germline CDR1 and CDR2: MDHEN and SYDVKM. This CDR3 has 12 residues. The V and J ends lost 6 bases and 6 bases respectively, with 12 bases between them. The chain's CDR3 is CASSIRQSEQYF. DNA of the CDR3: TGTGCCAGCAGCATAAGACAGAGCGAGCAGTACTTC.

V and J are TRBV27 and TRBJ2-1; tentatively, D is TRBD2 (6 bases). CDR3 size: 15 residues. CDR1 and CDR2 (germline): MNHEY, SMNVEV (reference sequence). The V and J ends lost 2 bases and 9 bases respectively, with 17 bases between them. CDR3 in DNA: TGTGCCAGCAGTTTAAGACTAGACGGCTGGGGTGAGCAGTTCTTC. Its translation: CASSLRLDGWGEQFF.

V is TRBV13 and J is TRBJ2-5, with D maybe TRBD2 (7 bases). V lost 5 bases to trimming and J lost 5 bases, with 21 bases between them. The CDR3 extends over 16 amino acids. Germline CDR1 is PRHDT and CDR2 is FYEKMQ (reference sequence). CDR3 loop: CASSPGRGPPAETQYF. The CDR3, as DNA: TGTGCCAGCAGCCCAGGGCGGGGGCCACCGGCCGAGACCCAGTACTTC.

The rearrangement links TRBV2 to TRBJ1-1; no definite D call. Per germline, CDR1 SNHLY and CDR2 FYNNEI. The CDR3 sequence is 14 residues long. Trimming removed 7 bases from V and 4 bases from J, with 16 bases in between. This chain's CDR3 is CASKGGVIPTEAFF. CDR3 bases: TGTGCCAGCAAAGGCGGGGTGATTCCCACTGAAGCTTTCTTT.

A single count supports this clone. Its ends do not fully match the called genes, so a read error is possible. The V call is TRBV7-9, the J call TRBJ2-7; D gene ambiguous. This CDR3 region has 14 residues. Germline CDR1 is SEHNR and CDR2 is FQNEAQ (reference sequence). CDR3 nucleotides: TGTTCCAGCAGCTTTGAAGTTACGCCCCACGGGCAGTACTTC. This codes for CSSSFEVTPHGQYF. The whole variable domain, remainder taken from reference TRBV7-9 and TRBJ2-7, is DTGVSQNPRHKITKRGQNVTFRCDPISEHNRLYWYRQTLGQGPEFLTYFQNEAQLEKSRLLSDRFSAERPKGSFSTLEIQRTEQGDSAMYLCSSSFEVTPHGQYFGPGTRLTVT.

This clone was observed once. CDR3: CASSYTLSSYEQYF. The CDR3 DNA sequence: TGTGCCAGCAGTTATACCCTGAGCTCCTACGAGCAGTACTTC. V usage is TRBV6-5 and J usage is TRBJ2-7, with D hard to call. CDR3 size: 14 residues. Trimming removed 3 bases at V and 0 bases at J, with 9 bases between. CDR1 MNHEY and CDR2 SVGAGI come from the germline V gene.

The chain links TRBV5-1 to TRBJ1-1, with 8 positions matching TRBD1. Unmatched junction bases numbered 9, after V lost 4 bases and J lost 4 bases. The CDR3 runs 15 residues. Germline loops: CDR1 SGHRS, CDR2 YFSETQ. The chain's CDR3 is CASSPGQGTRTEAFF. CDR3 nucleotide sequence: TGCGCCAGCAGCCCTGGACAGGGAACACGCACTGAAGCTTTCTTT.

The chain carries TRBV7-9 and TRBJ1-2; TRBD1 agrees at 7 bases. The CDR3 is 13 amino acids. Per the germline V gene, CDR1 is SEHNR and CDR2 is FQNEAQ (reference sequence). The junction had 0 bases not matched to a gene; V was cut back by 3 bases and J by 2 bases. Here the CDR3 DNA reads TGTGCCAGCAGCTTGGGACAGAACTATGGCTACACCTTC. It specifies CASSLGQNYGYTF.

This sequence joins TRBV4-2 and TRBJ2-3; tentative D call: TRBD1 (5 bases). Germline lookup yields CDR1 LGHNA and CDR2 YNFKEQ. The CDR3 covers 14 residues. Trimming left V 0 bases short and J 1 base short, with 5 bases between. The CDR3 DNA sequence: TGTGCCAGCAGCCAAGACAGGGGCACAGATACGCAGTATTTT. It encodes CASSQDRGTDTQYF.

V is TRBV6-1 and J is TRBJ2-3, with no clear D. Germline-derived CDR1 and CDR2 are MNHNS and SASEGT. The CDR3 spans 12 residues. V lost 5 bases and J 0 bases, leaving 3 bases between the germline ends. CDR3 loop: CASSPSTDTQYF. The CDR3 DNA sequence: TGTGCCAGCAGTCCTAGCACAGATACGCAGTATTTT.

Written as DNA, the CDR3 is TGTGCCAGCAGCTACCCTCGGGGAGGGTTCACCGGGGAGCTGTTTTTT. Its protein is CASSYPRGGFTGELFF. The rearrangement uses TRBV7-9 and TRBJ2-2, with TRBD2 matching 7 bases. V was clipped by 4 bases and J by 4 bases; unmatched bases: 9. Germline-derived CDR1 and CDR2 are SEHNR and FQNEAQ (reference sequence). The length of the CDR3 is 16 residues.

The chain joins TRBV29-1 to TRBJ1-5; 11 bases match TRBD1. Germline V gene sequence: CDR1 SQVTM, CDR2 ANQGSEA. The CDR3 has 14 amino acids. J gave up 5 bases and V 5 bases, and 5 bases lay outside the gene matches. CDR3 in DNA: TGCAGCGTTCCTGGGACAGGGGGGGATCAGCCCCAGCATTTT. Translation gives CSVPGTGGDQPQHF.

This chain links TRBV30 with TRBJ1-2, with 9 bases that match TRBD1. This CDR3 region has 15 residues. Germline values: CDR1 GTSNPN, CDR2 SVGIG (reference sequence). Unmatched junction bases numbered 6, after V lost 2 bases and J lost 2 bases. This chain's CDR3 is CAWSSKTGGNYGYTF. Written as DNA, the CDR3 is TGTGCCTGGAGTTCCAAGACAGGGGGGAACTATGGCTACACCTTC.

Concerning this clone: The same CDR3 also results from other DNA sequences found in this sample. This chain connects TRBV10-3 to TRBJ2-7, with 8 bases matching TRBD2. Germline trimming cut 10 bases from V and 0 bases from J; bases unmatched to any gene: 11. CDR1 and CDR2 (germline): ENHRY, SYGVKD. CDR3 length equals 15 residues. The CDR3 reads CATAGLAGNSYEQYF. DNA of the CDR3: TGTGCCACCGCGGGATTAGCGGGGAACTCCTACGAGCAGTACTTC.

The chain carries TRBV29-1 and TRBJ2-7; D is possibly TRBD2 (7 bases). Trimming pared 3 bases from V and 1 base from J, leaving 10 bases between. The CDR3 consists of 13 residues. CDR1 and CDR2 (germline): SQVTM, ANQGSEA. CDR3 sequence reads: CSVERGGSYEQYF. For the CDR3, the DNA is TGCAGCGTTGAGAGGGGGGGGTCCTACGAGCAGTACTTC.

The chain has TRBV6-4 and TRBJ1-2; TRBD1 matches at 11 bases. Germline V gene data show CDR1 as MRHNA and CDR2 as SNTAGT. CDR3 length equals 14 residues. J was trimmed by 5 bases and V by 2 bases; bases with no gene match: 1. CDR3 region: CASSDGTGGYGYTF. As DNA, the CDR3 is TGTGCCAGCAGTGACGGGACAGGGGGTTATGGCTACACCTTC.

DNA for the CDR3: TGTGCCAGCAGCCAAGTCGTCTCAGCGGGGACTAGCACAGATACGCAGTATTTT. Its translation is CASSQVVSAGTSTDTQYF. The chain joins TRBV4-2 to TRBJ2-3; 7 bases agree with TRBD2. CDR1 LGHNA and CDR2 YNFKEQ come from the germline V gene. There are 18 residues in the CDR3. J gave up 0 bases and V 1 base, and 10 bases lay outside the gene matches.

V gene TRBV2 combines with J gene TRBJ2-7; 11 positions match TRBD2. V lost 6 bases and J lost 7; bases outside the gene matches: 8. This CDR3 region has 14 residues. In germline, CDR1 is SNHLY, CDR2 FYNNEI. CDR3: CASRLAGGLLEQYF. CDR3 nucleotide sequence: TGTGCCAGCAGGTTAGCGGGGGGGCTCCTGGAGCAGTACTTC.

The V gene is TRBV7-6, the J gene TRBJ2-5, with 9 bases identical to TRBD2. CDR1 is SGHVS and CDR2 is FNYEAQ in the germline V gene. V shed 5 bases and J 0 bases; nucleotides not matched to a gene: 13. CDR3 length: 18 amino acids. The CDR3 sequence is CASSAAQPSGRYQETQYF. For the CDR3, the DNA is TGTGCCAGCAGCGCCGCCCAACCGAGCGGGAGGTACCAAGAGACCCAGTACTTC.